This TCR beta chain was sequenced for a study of PD-1 blockade in classical Hodgkin lymphoma. Study-level points and caveats: There was a significant rise in CD4+ TCR diversity by C4D1, with no such rise for CD8+. Reported baseline diversity: healthy donors highest, relapsed/refractory patients lowest.

Each and every patient relapsed after autologous stem cell transplantation, and patients got differing brentuximab vedotin exposure. Assay: immunoSEQ multiplex PCR; the TCRdb copy retains only in-frame clones and omits some. The sample lists around 40,000 clones, around 80% seen once, with around an eighth in the top ten. CDR1 MNHNS and CDR2 SASEGT come from the germline V gene. The CDR3 extends over 15 amino acids. V was pared by 1 base and J by 4 bases, with 5 bases of the junction left unmatched. On this clone: Its antigen remains unidentified.

The sample was peripheral blood mononuclear cells (PBMCs), taken at baseline. This TCR came from a human donor with classical Hodgkin lymphoma. The rearrangement uses TRBV6-1 and TRBJ2-7; 9 bases align to TRBD2. CDR3 protein: CASSEEWRGGYEQYF. The CDR3 DNA follows: TGTGCCAGCAGTGAAGAGTGGCGGGGGGGATACGAGCAGTACTTC.